This paragraph reports one TCR beta chain. The data originate from a study of T cell responses to AZD1222 COVID-19 vaccine. The repertoire was sequenced with immunoSEQ multiplex PCR; TCRdb's copy has only in-frame clones and lacks some. This sample has under 110,000 clones, with roughly 86% found just once. Germline lookup yields CDR1 SGHRS and CDR2 YFSETQ. This CDR3 has 17 residues. V was pared by 4 bases and J by 5 bases, with 11 bases of the junction left unmatched. This TCR was sampled from an adult in good health. The rearrangement uses TRBV5-1 and TRBJ2-3; 12 nucleotides match TRBD2. The sequenced sample was peripheral blood, obtained on day 0 of AZD1222 vaccination. CDR3 sequence reads: CASSLGRLAGARDTQYF. The CDR3 nucleotides read TGCGCCAGCAGCCTGGGTCGACTAGCGGGAGCAAGAGATACGCAGTATTTT.